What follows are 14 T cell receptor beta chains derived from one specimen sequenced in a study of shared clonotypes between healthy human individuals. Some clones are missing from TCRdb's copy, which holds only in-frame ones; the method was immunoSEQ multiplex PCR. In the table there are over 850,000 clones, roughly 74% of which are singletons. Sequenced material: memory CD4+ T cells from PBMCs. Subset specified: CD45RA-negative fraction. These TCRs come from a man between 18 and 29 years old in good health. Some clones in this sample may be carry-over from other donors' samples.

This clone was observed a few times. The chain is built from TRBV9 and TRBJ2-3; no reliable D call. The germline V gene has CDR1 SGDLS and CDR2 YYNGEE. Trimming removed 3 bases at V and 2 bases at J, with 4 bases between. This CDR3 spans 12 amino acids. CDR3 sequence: CASSGYTDTQYF. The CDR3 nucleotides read TGTGCCAGCAGCGGGTACACAGATACGCAGTATTTT.

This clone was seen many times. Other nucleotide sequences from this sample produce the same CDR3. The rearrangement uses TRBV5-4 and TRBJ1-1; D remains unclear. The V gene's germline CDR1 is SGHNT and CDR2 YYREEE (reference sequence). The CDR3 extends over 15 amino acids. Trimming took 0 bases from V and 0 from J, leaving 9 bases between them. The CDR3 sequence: CASSLAGGMNTEAFF. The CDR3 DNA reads TGTGCCAGCAGCTTGGCGGGCGGAATGAACACTGAAGCTTTCTTT. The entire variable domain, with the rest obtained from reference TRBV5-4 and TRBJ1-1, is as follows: ETGVTQSPTHLIKTRGQQVTLRCSSQSGHNTVSWYQQALGQGPQFIFQYYREEENGRGNFPPRFSGLQFPNYSSELNVNALELDDSALYLCASSLAGGMNTEAFFGQGTRLTVV.

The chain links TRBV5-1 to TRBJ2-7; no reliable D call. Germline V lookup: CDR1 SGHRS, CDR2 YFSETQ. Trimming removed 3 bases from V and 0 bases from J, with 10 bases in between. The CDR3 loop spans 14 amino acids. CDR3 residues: CASSSLTSSYEQYF. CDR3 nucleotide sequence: TGCGCCAGCAGCTCACTGACAAGCTCCTACGAGCAGTACTTC.

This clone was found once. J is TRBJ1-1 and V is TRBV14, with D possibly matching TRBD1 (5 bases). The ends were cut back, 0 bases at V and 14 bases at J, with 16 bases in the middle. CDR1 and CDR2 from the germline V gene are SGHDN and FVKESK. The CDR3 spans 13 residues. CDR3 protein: CASSQDVRAPTFF. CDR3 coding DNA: TGTGCCAGCAGCCAAGACGTCAGGGCCCCGACCTTCTTT. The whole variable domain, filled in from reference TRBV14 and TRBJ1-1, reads EAGVTQFPSHSVIEKGQTVTLRCDPISGHDNLYWYRRVMGKEIKFLLHFVKESKQDESGMPNNRFLAERTGGTYSTLKVQPAELEDSGVYFCASSQDVRAPTFFGQGTRLTVV.

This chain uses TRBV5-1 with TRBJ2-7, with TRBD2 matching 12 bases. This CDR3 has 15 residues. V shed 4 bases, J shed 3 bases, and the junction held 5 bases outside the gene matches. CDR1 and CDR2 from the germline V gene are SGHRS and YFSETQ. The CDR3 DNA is TGCGCCAGCAGCCAGACTAGCGGGAGTCGCTACGAGCAGTACTTC. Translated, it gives CASSQTSGSRYEQYF.

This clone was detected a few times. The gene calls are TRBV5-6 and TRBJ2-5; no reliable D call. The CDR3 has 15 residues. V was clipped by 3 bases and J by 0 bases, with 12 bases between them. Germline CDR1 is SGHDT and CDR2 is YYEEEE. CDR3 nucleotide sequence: TGTGCCAGCAGCTCCAAAGAAGGGTACCAAGAGACCCAGTACTTC. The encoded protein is CASSSKEGYQETQYF.

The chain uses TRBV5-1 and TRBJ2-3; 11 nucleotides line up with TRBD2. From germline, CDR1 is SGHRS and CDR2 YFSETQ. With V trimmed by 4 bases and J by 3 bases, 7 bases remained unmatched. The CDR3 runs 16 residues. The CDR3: CASSAGTSGETDTQYF. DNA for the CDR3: TGCGCCAGCAGCGCCGGGACTAGCGGAGAGACAGATACGCAGTATTTT.

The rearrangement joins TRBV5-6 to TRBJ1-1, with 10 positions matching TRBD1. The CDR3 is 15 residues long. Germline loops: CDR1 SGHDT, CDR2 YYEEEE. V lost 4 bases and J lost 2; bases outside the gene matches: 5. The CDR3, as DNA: TGTGCCAGCAGCCCTCGGGACAGGGGAAACACTGAAGCTTTCTTT. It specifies CASSPRDRGNTEAFF.

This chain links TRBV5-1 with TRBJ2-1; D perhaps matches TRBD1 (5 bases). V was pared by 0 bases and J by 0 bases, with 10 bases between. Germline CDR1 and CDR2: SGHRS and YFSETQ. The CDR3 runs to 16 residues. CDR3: CASSLAQGSSYNEQFF. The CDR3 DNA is TGCGCCAGCAGCTTGGCCCAGGGTAGCTCCTACAATGAGCAGTTCTTC.

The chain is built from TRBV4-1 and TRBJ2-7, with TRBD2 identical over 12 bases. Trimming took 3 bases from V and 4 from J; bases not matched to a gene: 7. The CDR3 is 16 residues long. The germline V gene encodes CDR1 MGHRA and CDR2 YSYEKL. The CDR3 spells CASSHSGLAGTYEQYF. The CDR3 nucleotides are TGCGCCAGCAGCCATTCCGGACTAGCGGGAACATACGAGCAGTACTTC.

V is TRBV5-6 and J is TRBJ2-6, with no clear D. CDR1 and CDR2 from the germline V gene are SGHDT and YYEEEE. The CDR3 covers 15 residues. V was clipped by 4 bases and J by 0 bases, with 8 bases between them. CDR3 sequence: CASSILGSGANVLTF. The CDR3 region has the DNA TGTGCCAGCAGCATCCTGGGCTCTGGGGCCAACGTCCTGACTTTC.

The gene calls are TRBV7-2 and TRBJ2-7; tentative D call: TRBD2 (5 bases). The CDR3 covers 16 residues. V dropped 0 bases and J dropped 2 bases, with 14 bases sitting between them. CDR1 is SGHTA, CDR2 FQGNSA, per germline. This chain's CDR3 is CASSLAGTSGAYEQYF. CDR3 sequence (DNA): TGTGCCAGCAGCTTAGCGGGTACGAGCGGTGCCTACGAGCAGTACTTC.

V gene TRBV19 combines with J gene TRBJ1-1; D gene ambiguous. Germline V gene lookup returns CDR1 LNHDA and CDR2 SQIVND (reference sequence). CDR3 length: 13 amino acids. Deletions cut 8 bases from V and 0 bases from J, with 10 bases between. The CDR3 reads CASRYNVNTEAFF. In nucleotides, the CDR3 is TGTGCCAGTCGTTATAATGTGAACACTGAAGCTTTCTTT.

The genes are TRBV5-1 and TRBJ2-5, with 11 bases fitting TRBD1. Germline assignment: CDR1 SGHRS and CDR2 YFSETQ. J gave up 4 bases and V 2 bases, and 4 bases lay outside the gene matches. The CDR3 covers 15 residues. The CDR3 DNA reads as TGCGCCAGCAGCTTTCGGACAGGGGGCGGAGAGACCCAGTACTTC. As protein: CASSFRTGGGETQYF.